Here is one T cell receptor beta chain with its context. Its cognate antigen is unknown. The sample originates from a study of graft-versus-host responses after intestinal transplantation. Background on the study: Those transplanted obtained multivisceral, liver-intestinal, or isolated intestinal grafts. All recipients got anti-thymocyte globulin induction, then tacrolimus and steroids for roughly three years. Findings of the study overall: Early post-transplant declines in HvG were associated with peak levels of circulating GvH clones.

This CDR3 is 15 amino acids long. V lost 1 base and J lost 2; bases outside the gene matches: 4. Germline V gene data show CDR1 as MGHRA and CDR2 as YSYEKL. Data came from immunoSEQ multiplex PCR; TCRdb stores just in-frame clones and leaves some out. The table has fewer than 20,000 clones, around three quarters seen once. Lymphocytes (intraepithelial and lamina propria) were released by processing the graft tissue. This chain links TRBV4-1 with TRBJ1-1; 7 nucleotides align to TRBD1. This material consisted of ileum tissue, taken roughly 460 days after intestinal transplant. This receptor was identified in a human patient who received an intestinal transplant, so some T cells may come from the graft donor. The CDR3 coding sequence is TGCGCCAGCAGCCAAGTTCGACAGGGCAACACTGAAGCTTTCTTT. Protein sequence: CASSQVRQGNTEAFF.